This T cell receptor (beta chain) was found in a study of blood T cells in healthy people across ages (dated by TCRdb to the mid-2010s). General notes on the study: In model experiments, roughly one uniquely barcoded TCR beta cDNA molecule per two T cells was captured by template switching. The donors were split into four age groups: young (average 16 years), middle-aged (about 40), aged (around 67) and long-lived (over 75). The study measured age-related changes in TCR beta repertoire diversity using deep sequencing normalized with unique cDNA molecular identifiers. For two donors (one aged 18 to 29 and one aged 80 or older), the study analyzed two additional independent replicas of 1 million unique cDNA reads from the same blood draw. Donors of different ages were randomly distributed across sequencing lanes to avoid experimental bias. On the study overall, not on this receptor specifically: Compared with the aged group, the long-lived group had more naive CD4+ T cells, fewer expanded clones and increased TCR diversity, suggesting age selection. Observed TCR beta diversity correlated strongly with the percentage of naive T cells measured by flow cytometry. Estimates of total diversity from one million sequenced T cells were regarded as lower bounds and underestimates. Observed TCR beta diversity per million T cells fell roughly linearly with age, and a significant reduction was already apparent by age roughly 40. The CMV infection status of donors was not known, potentially confounding age-related changes in expanded clonotypes. Bulk unsorted PBMC profiling prevented conclusive comparison of naive and antigen-experienced compartments.

Library creation used 5' RACE. Sequenced using an Illumina HiSeq 2500. A second about 7 to 11 cycle PCR used a sample-barcoded 5' primer and a J-beta primer mix. A unique molecular identifier was introduced onto each TCR beta cDNA molecule by a template-switch 5' adaptor carrying 12 random nucleotides. Each sample yielded at least 2.5 million CDR3-containing paired-end reads. First-strand cDNA was synthesized from all RNA with the Mint cDNA synthesis kit, primed by a TRBC-specific oligonucleotide. After uracil-DNA glycosylase treatment, a first 18-cycle PCR used universal primers M1SS and BC2_uni_R on all cDNA. In the source study's methods: Normalization of each sample was performed by random selection of 1 million high-quality reads, each carrying a distinct molecular identifier. Instead of being binned into consensus sequences, reads with shared molecular identifiers were discarded. MiTCR, set to a Q25 quality threshold and the strictest error-elimination algorithm, was used for CDR3 identification, clonotype clustering and error correction. A nonparametric unseen species model with Euler transformation was used to estimate a lower bound on total TCR beta diversity. In-frame beta chains were kept once TCRdb had trimmed the public reads at Q25 with fastp and called clones with MiXCR. Rows with a matching CDR3 protein are joined into one entry that keeps the most common DNA and genes. The V and J calls reflect TCRdb's pipeline rather than the authors' work. This sample has 650,000 to 1,000,000 distinct CDR3 sequences in its table, and roughly 40% of those were observed once. The ten biggest clones cover approximately 12% of the sample.

The donors were about 40 Caucasian individuals from Russia, aged roughly 6 to 90 years, who were systemically healthy. Each donor gave ten milliliters of peripheral blood, collected into EDTA-treated Vacutainer tubes. PBMCs were isolated by Ficoll-Paque density-gradient centrifugation, with at least 6 million obtained per sample. Total RNA, at least 6 micrograms per sample, was extracted from PBMCs with Trizol reagent. Naive CD45RAhigh/CD27high T cell percentages were measured by flow cytometry on a PBMC aliquot from every donor. Comments on this clonotype: No cognate antigen has been identified for it. Base qualities are missing; no much larger clone stands one base away.

Material: blood. This sequence originates from a young man in good health.

The DNA sequence is TGTGCCAGCAGCTTAGCGGAGGGTCCCAGCGCCATTTATGGCTACACCTTC. Translated, this gives CASSLAEGPSAIYGYTF. This chain is built from TRBV7-6 and TRBJ1-2; the D gene lacks a confident call. The CDR3 runs 17 residues from the cysteine to the phenylalanine. Just CDR3 DNA is preserved here, 51 bases in frame from base 1. Relative to germline, V is 0 bases shorter and J is 5 bases shorter, with 19 bases between their ends. CDR1 and CDR2 were assigned from the germline V gene as SGHVS and FNYEAQ. When the CDR3 is completed using the reference TRBV7-6 and TRBJ1-2 genes on either side, the full variable domain is GAGVSQSPRYKVTKRGQDVALRCDPISGHVSLYWYRQALGQGPEFLTYFNYEAQQDKSGLPNDRFSAERPEGSISTLTIQRTEQRDSAMYRCASSLAEGPSAIYGYTFGSGTRLTVV.